The TCR beta chain described here comes from a study of cytomegalovirus exposure and HLA in healthy donors. General study points: TCR beta chains numbering some 160 were designated cytomegalovirus-associated. In vitro confirmation showed a few CMV-associated chains to be CMV antigen specific.

Between the trimmed V and J ends, which lost 6 bases and 1 base, there was a span of 4 bases. The CDR3 is 13 residues long. Germline V CDR1 and CDR2: WNHNN, SYGVQD (reference sequence). Comments on this clone: Its antigen is as yet unknown. Other DNA sequences in this specimen translate into the identical CDR3.

The PCR contained 60 Vbeta and 13 Jbeta primers. Sequencing was performed with immunoSEQ multiplex PCR; in TCRdb, only in-frame clones are kept and a portion is missing. Counted here are some 90,000 clones, 65% to 80% occurring once; the ten biggest clones make up roughly 13%. The chain has TRBV10-1 and TRBJ2-6, with D hard to call. Input material: PBMCs. The source of this sequence is a woman aged 70-85 years in good health and CMV-seropositive. The CDR3 nucleotides are TGCGCCAGCAGCCCGTCTGGGGCCAACGTCCTGACTTTC. It encodes CASSPSGANVLTF.